These T cell receptor beta chains were read from a single sample in a study of blood T cell repertoires in COVID-19. Sequencing was performed with immunoSEQ multiplex PCR; in TCRdb, only in-frame clones are kept and a portion is missing. The sample holds 20,000 to 25,000 clones, around 88% seen once. Material: peripheral blood. The receptors come from a human donor with active COVID-19. The donor label of this sample is uncertain. Each CDR3 is given without its conserved first and last residue. Fields, in order: CDR3 length, J gene, V gene, CDR3 protein.

15,TRBJ2-2,TRBV5-1,ASSLAGTGRNTGELF
13,TRBJ2-1,TRBV5-1,ASSLGRQGRDEQF
16,TRBJ2-3,TRBV7-3,ASSLRPTSGRVTDTQY
12,TRBJ2-1,TRBV13,ASSPWGSGRKQF
13,TRBJ2-2,TRBV5-4,ASSLEPTITGELF
14,TRBJ2-3,TRBV7-3,ASSLPGQGATDTQY
15,TRBJ1-6,TRBV29-1,SGDRGRFPSVRAPLH
10,TRBJ2-7,TRBV12-3/TRBV12-4,ASSLNKYEQY
13,TRBJ2-4,TRBV3-1/TRBV3-2,ASSQVGVGKNIQY
11,TRBJ2-7,TRBV6-2/TRBV6-3,ASSRTSGREQY
11,TRBJ2-7,TRBV6-5,ASLGQGSYEQY
12,TRBJ1-5,TRBV30,AWSADRGYQPQH
13,TRBJ1-1,TRBV5-5,ASSTQTGGNTEAF
12,TRBJ2-3,TRBV7-9,ASSLGNSPDTQY
13,TRBJ2-3,TRBV4-3,ASSQGFGNQYTQY
13,TRBJ2-1,TRBV18,ASSLPPGQGSEQF
12,TRBJ2-5,TRBV9,ASSVGQGSETQY
13,TRBJ1-1,TRBV13,ASSLKGQNRIEAF
11,TRBJ2-2,TRBV12-3/TRBV12-4,ASSLRGSGELF
12,TRBJ1-1,TRBV13,ASSRQGRGTEAF
11,TRBJ2-1,TRBV10-3,AIALREGDEQF
13,TRBJ2-7,TRBV9,ASSVGGGISYEQY
13,TRBJ2-7,TRBV11-2,ASSFSEALPYEQY
15,TRBJ2-2,TRBV9,ASSAGTSGPNTGELF
11,TRBJ1-4,TRBV29-1,SVFGGTNEKLF
12,TRBJ2-7,TRBV5-1,ASSARTQGAEQY
12,TRBJ2-7,TRBV3-1/TRBV3-2,ASSLSANSYEQY
9,TRBJ1-1,TRBV7-2,ASSVNTEAF
11,TRBJ2-3,TRBV10-3,AISGVRTDTQY